This TCR beta chain was identified during a study of T cell responses to AZD1222 COVID-19 vaccine. Generated by immunoSEQ multiplex PCR, the TCRdb table keeps only in-frame clones and is missing some. The sample has approximately 190,000 clones, around 90% seen once. Broader study findings: Researchers report vaccine-associated CD4 TCRs spanning spike, with dominance at 160-218 and 743-854. The donor group comprised mostly white British people and more females; the analysis possibly underestimated clonal diversity. Baseline serology detected seropositivity in only six AZD1222 recipients. Scientists sampled the repertoires only once the peak T cell response had passed.

Trimming took 3 bases from V and 0 from J; bases not matched to a gene: 7. The CDR3 is made up of 17 amino acids. CDR1 and CDR2 (germline): LNHNV, YYDKDF (reference sequence). As for this clone: Its antigen is currently unknown.

The specimen was peripheral blood, collected 28 days after the second dose of the MenACWY control vaccine. This TCR came from an adult who received the MenACWY meningococcal vaccine as a control. This sequence joins TRBV15 and TRBJ2-2; TRBD1 aligns across 7 bases. CDR3 sequence (DNA): TGTGCCACCAGCAGGAGACAGGGCCCCCCGAACACCGGGGAGCTGTTTTTT. Amino acid sequence: CATSRRQGPPNTGELFF.